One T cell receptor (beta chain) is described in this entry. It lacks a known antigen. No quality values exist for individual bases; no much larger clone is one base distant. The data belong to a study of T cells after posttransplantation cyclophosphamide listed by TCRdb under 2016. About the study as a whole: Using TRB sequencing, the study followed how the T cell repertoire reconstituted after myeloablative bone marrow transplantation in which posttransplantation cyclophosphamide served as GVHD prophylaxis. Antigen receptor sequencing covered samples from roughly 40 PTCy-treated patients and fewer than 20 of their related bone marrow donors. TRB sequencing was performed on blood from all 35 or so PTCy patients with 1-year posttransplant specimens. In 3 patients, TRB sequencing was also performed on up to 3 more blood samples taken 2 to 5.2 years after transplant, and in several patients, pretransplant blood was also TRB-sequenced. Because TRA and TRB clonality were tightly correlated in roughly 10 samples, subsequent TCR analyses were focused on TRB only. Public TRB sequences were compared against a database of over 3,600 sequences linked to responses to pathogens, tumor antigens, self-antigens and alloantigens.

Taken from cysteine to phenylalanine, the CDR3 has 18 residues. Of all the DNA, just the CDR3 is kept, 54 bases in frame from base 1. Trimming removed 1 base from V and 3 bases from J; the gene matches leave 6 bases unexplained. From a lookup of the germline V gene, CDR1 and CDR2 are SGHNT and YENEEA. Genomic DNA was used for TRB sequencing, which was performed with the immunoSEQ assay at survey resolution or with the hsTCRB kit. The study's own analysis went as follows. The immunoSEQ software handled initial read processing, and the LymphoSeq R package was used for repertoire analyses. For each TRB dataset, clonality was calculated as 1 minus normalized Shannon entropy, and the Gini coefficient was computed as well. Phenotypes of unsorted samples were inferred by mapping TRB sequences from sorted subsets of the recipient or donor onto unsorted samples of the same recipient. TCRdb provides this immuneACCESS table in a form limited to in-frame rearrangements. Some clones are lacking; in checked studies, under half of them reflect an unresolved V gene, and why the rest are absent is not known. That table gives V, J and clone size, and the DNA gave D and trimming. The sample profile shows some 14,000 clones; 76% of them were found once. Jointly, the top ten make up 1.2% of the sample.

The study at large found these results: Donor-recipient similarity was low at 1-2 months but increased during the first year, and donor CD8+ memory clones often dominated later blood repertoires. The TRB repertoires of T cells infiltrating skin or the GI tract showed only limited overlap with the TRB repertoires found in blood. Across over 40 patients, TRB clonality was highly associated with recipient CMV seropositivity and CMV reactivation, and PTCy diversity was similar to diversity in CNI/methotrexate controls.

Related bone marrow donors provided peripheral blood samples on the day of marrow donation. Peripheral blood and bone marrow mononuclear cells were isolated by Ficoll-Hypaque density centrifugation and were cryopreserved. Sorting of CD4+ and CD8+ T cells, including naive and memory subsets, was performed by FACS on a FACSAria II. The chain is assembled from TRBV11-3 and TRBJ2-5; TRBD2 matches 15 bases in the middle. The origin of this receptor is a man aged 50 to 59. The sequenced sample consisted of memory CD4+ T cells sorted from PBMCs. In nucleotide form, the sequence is TGTGCCAGCAGCTTAGGAAGGACTAGCGGGAGGGCGAAAGAGACCCAGTACTTC. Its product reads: CASSLGRTSGRAKETQYF.